These 12 T cell receptor beta chains originate from one sample sequenced in a study of T cells in Graves' hyperthyroidism and ophthalmopathy. There were TCR beta CDR3 regions amplified from RNA transcripts. First-round RT-PCR of the TCR CDR3 relied on the HTBI primer set. TCRdb called the multiplex PCR reads again in MiXCR, with one record for every CDR3 protein. The data show a few hundred thousand distinct CDR3 sequences, about 45% seen once. The sample comprised peripheral blood or thyroid tissue (not recorded which). The source of these receptors is an adult woman with Graves' disease, either hyperthyroidism or ophthalmopathy (not recorded which).

This chain uses TRBV11-1 with TRBJ1-2; 7 bases fit TRBD1. Germline lookup yields CDR1 SGHAT and CDR2 FQDESV (reference sequence). The CDR3 length is 16 residues. J lost 8 bases, V lost 5 bases, and 17 bases had no gene match. CDR3 DNA sequence: TGTGCCAGCAGCAACCTGGGGGGACAGCTCTTGGAGGGCTACACCTTC. Translating it yields CASSNLGGQLLEGYTF.

The gene calls are TRBV2 and TRBJ2-6; D tentatively fits TRBD1 or TRBD2 (6 bases each). Trimming removed 5 bases at V and 18 bases at J, with 17 bases between. The CDR3 loop spans 12 amino acids. Germline CDR1 is SNHLY and CDR2 is FYNNEI. This CDR3 is CASSSGASIGTF. CDR3 DNA sequence: TGTGCCAGCAGTTCGGGGGCTAGCATAGGGACTTTC.

This clonotype occurred a few times. The chain links TRBV7-8 to TRBJ1-5; D may be TRBD1 (5 bases). Trimming left V 3 bases short and J 5 bases short, with 11 bases between. This CDR3 has 14 residues. Germline values: CDR1 SGHVS, CDR2 FQNEAQ. CDR3 residues: CASSFRASDQPQHF. The CDR3, as DNA: TGTGCCAGCAGCTTCAGGGCCTCGGATCAGCCCCAGCATTTT.

This clonotype occurred many times. V gene TRBV29-1 combines with J gene TRBJ2-2, with D maybe TRBD1 (5 bases). CDR3 length: 14 amino acids. The germline V gene has CDR1 SQVTM and CDR2 ANQGSEA. Deletions cut 5 bases from V and 5 bases from J, with 15 bases between. The CDR3 loop is CSVTNRIGTGELFF. The CDR3 nucleotides read TGCAGCGTTACAAACAGGATCGGTACCGGGGAGCTGTTTTTT.

This clonotype was recorded at least ten times. This chain uses TRBV7-2 with TRBJ1-4; perhaps TRBD1 as D (5 bases). Germline V lookup: CDR1 SGHTA, CDR2 FQGNSA. The CDR3 loop spans 13 amino acids. The V end was cut by 3 bases, the J end by 8 bases, with 10 bases between. The CDR3 sequence: CASSFQGGEKLFF. CDR3 sequence (DNA): TGTGCCAGCAGCTTCCAGGGCGGAGAAAAACTGTTTTTT.

The chain recombines TRBV11-1 with TRBJ1-2, with D possibly being TRBD1 (5 bases). Trimming took 2 bases from V and 1 from J, leaving 8 bases between them. The CDR3 length is 14 residues. Germline loops: CDR1 SGHAT, CDR2 FQDESV (reference sequence). For the CDR3, the DNA is TGTGCCAGCAGCTTACAGGGAAATAACTATGGCTACACCTTC. The encoded protein is CASSLQGNNYGYTF.

This clonotype was picked up many times. The chain joins TRBV12-3 or TRBV12-4 to TRBJ2-7, with D possibly matching TRBD2 (5 bases). The CDR3 contains 14 residues. V lost 7 bases and J 7 bases, leaving 20 bases between the germline ends. The CDR3: CASTVGWRTREQYF. CDR3 in DNA: TGTGCCAGCACGGTGGGGTGGAGGACGCGTGAGCAGTACTTC.

This clonotype was recorded once. The chain carries TRBV5-4 and TRBJ2-5; a possible D gene is TRBD1 (6 bases). The CDR3 is 15 amino acids. V was trimmed by 3 bases and J by 3 bases, leaving 15 bases between them. The germline gives CDR1 SGHNT, CDR2 YYREEE (reference sequence). The CDR3 region is CASSSLGGREETQYF. The CDR3 DNA follows: TGTGCCAGCAGCTCCCTTGGGGGCAGGGAAGAGACCCAGTACTTC.

The J gene is TRBJ1-2, the V gene TRBV20-1; 9 nucleotides line up with TRBD1. With V trimmed by 6 bases and J by 10 bases, 6 bases remained unmatched. The CDR3 covers 11 residues. Germline CDR1 and CDR2: DFQATT and SNEGSKA (reference sequence). The CDR3 nucleotides read TGCAGTGCGTGGGACAGGGCGACCTACACCTTC. Encoded protein: CSAWDRATYTF.

This clonotype was counted ten times or more. The chain employs TRBV9 and TRBJ1-1, with a tentative D call TRBD1 (6 bases). Trimming left V 3 bases short and J 0 bases short, with 12 bases between. CDR3 length: 15 amino acids. CDR1 is SGDLS and CDR2 is YYNGEE in the germline V gene. The CDR3 here is CASSESDRLNTEAFF. The DNA for the CDR3 is TGTGCCAGCAGCGAATCCGACAGGTTGAACACTGAAGCTTTCTTT.

The chain recombines TRBV5-1 with TRBJ1-1; the D is unclear. Trimming shortened V by 0 bases and J by 5 bases, and 14 bases separated the two germline ends. The CDR3 length is 15 residues. Germline V CDR1 and CDR2: SGHRS, YFSETQ. Here the CDR3 DNA reads TGCGCCAGCAGCTTGGAAATTTTTGGCGGTACTGAAGCTTTCTTT. Its translation is CASSLEIFGGTEAFF.

This clonotype occurred many times. The genes are TRBV7-9 and TRBJ2-7, with 9 positions matching TRBD1. The germline V gene encodes CDR1 SEHNR and CDR2 FQNEAQ (reference sequence). Trimming cost V 4 bases and J 2 bases; bases outside gene matches: 3. The CDR3 loop spans 14 amino acids. CDR3 sequence: CASSSTGGTYEQYF. Here the CDR3 DNA reads TGTGCCAGCAGCTCGACAGGGGGGACCTACGAGCAGTACTTC.